A single sample is the source of the 15 T cell receptor beta chains below, sequenced in a study of identical twins. Using its own MiXCR run on the 5' RACE reads, TCRdb lists one record per CDR3 protein. The table has about 100,000 distinct CDR3 sequences, 5.5% to 7% seen once. The sample comprised memory T cells sorted from blood. Receptor source: a woman aged 45-65 years in good health.

This clonotype was seen at least ten times. CDR3 in amino acids: CASSFGREEPPYEQYV. CDR3 nucleotide sequence: TGTGCCAGCAGCTTTGGGCGGGAGGAACCCCCCTACGAGCAGTACGTC. The chain carries TRBV5-4 and TRBJ2-7; 8 bases fit TRBD2. Germline V CDR1 and CDR2: SGHNT, YYREEE (reference sequence). The trim removed 2 bases at V and 2 bases at J, leaving 9 bases unmatched. The CDR3 has 16 amino acids.

The chain joins TRBV5-1 to TRBJ1-5; D not certain. Germline V lookup: CDR1 SGHRS, CDR2 YFSETQ. This CDR3 region has 13 residues. V was trimmed by 0 bases and J by 2 bases, leaving 3 bases between them. The CDR3 DNA reads as TGCGCCAGCAGCTTGGATGGCAATCAGCCCCAGCATTTT. Translating it yields CASSLDGNQPQHF.

The chain recombines TRBV14 with TRBJ2-3, with D possibly matching TRBD2 (5 bases). Germline CDR1 reads SGHDN; CDR2 reads FVKESK. The ends were cut back, 1 base at V and 2 bases at J, with 13 bases in the middle. This CDR3 spans 16 amino acids. CDR3 region: CASSQGLRGLTDTQYF. As DNA, the CDR3 is TGTGCCAGCAGCCAAGGATTAAGAGGGCTCACAGATACGCAGTATTTT. The full variable domain, in which reference TRBV14 and TRBJ2-3 provide the parts outside the CDR3, is EAGVTQFPSHSVIEKGQTVTLRCDPISGHDNLYWYRRVMGKEIKFLLHFVKESKQDESGMPNNRFLAERTGGTYSTLKVQPAELEDSGVYFCASSQGLRGLTDTQYFGPGTRLTVL.

V and J are TRBV20-1 and TRBJ1-4; D might be TRBD1 (5 bases). Trimming left V 2 bases short and J 0 bases short, with 19 bases between. Germline V gene data show CDR1 as DFQATT and CDR2 as SNEGSKA (reference sequence). The CDR3 sequence is 18 residues long. Here the CDR3 reads CSARRPGPYNPTNEKLFF. The CDR3 coding sequence is TGCAGTGCTAGACGACCGGGGCCCTACAATCCAACTAATGAAAAACTGTTTTTT.

The chain combines TRBV7-8 with TRBJ1-4; TRBD1 matches at 9 bases. Germline-derived CDR1 and CDR2 are SGHVS and FQNEAQ. Trimming took 5 bases from V and 6 from J; bases not matched to a gene: 7. This CDR3 is built from 15 residues. The CDR3 here is CASSPRDRVYEKLFF. The CDR3, as DNA: TGTGCCAGCAGCCCAAGGGACAGGGTGTATGAAAAACTGTTTTTT.

This chain joins TRBV3-1 and TRBJ1-5; TRBD1 aligns across 7 bases. Per germline, CDR1 LGHDT and CDR2 YNNKEL (reference sequence). The CDR3 loop spans 15 amino acids. With 4 bases clipped from V and 0 bases from J, the junction kept 3 bases outside the gene matches. The CDR3 protein is CASSRTGDSNQPQHF. The CDR3 DNA reads as TGTGCCAGCAGCCGCACAGGGGATAGCAATCAGCCCCAGCATTTT.

This clonotype was seen many times. The chain has TRBV12-5 and TRBJ2-3; 9 bases are a match to TRBD2. The V and J ends lost 5 bases and 4 bases, in that order; junction bases with no gene match: 10. The CDR3 loop spans 16 amino acids. Per the germline V gene, CDR1 is LGHNT and CDR2 is FRNRAP. CDR3 in DNA: TGTGCTAGTGGTCCCAACTCCCGGACTAGCGCAGATACGCAGTATTTT. Amino acids: CASGPNSRTSADTQYF.

This clonotype came up many times. The chain combines TRBV2 with TRBJ1-5, with D unclear. Germline CDR1 SNHLY, CDR2 FYNNEI. Deletions cut 1 base from V and 6 bases from J, with 7 bases between. CDR3 length: 13 residues. The CDR3 DNA sequence: TGTGCCAGCAGTGAAGTAACGGGTCAGCCCCAGCATTTT. It encodes CASSEVTGQPQHF.

This clonotype was observed a handful of times. The J gene is TRBJ1-1, the V gene TRBV12-3 or TRBV12-4; D unresolved. The CDR3 spans 14 residues. V lost 6 bases and J lost 4, with 15 bases in between. CDR3 coding DNA: TGTGCCAGCAGCGTTGGGGTCCCTGGCACTGAAGCTTTCTTT. This gives the protein CASSVGVPGTEAFF.

There are many counts of this clonotype. This sequence joins TRBV21-1 and TRBJ2-5; the table's TRBD1 call for D was not verified on the DNA. TRBV21-1 is classified as a pseudogene. The CDR3 covers 13 residues. The CDR3: CASFRQGRVSQYF. The DNA for the CDR3 is TGTGCCAGCTTTCGACAGGGGCGGGTGTCCCAGTACTTC.

The chain has TRBV5-6 and TRBJ1-3, with D unresolved. CDR1 SGHDT and CDR2 YYEEEE come from the germline V gene. V shed 4 bases and J shed 0 bases, with 8 bases lying between them. This CDR3 spans 14 amino acids. CDR3 amino acids: CASSPTFSGNTIYF. As DNA, the CDR3 is TGTGCCAGCAGCCCGACATTCTCTGGAAACACCATATATTTT.

The genes are TRBV5-1 and TRBJ2-3, with D possibly TRBD2 on 6 matching bases. V shed 0 bases and J shed 4 bases, with 12 bases lying between them. This CDR3 contains 15 residues. Germline CDR1 is SGHRS and CDR2 is YFSETQ. CDR3 sequence reads: CASSLERVIADTQYF. In DNA, the CDR3 is TGCGCCAGCAGCTTGGAGCGGGTTATCGCAGATACGCAGTATTTT.

This clonotype was detected ten times or more. The chain joins TRBV7-9 to TRBJ2-5, with unresolved D. Trimming shortened V by 3 bases and J by 5 bases, and 10 bases separated the two germline ends. The CDR3 is 13 residues long. Germline V lookup: CDR1 SEHNR, CDR2 FQNEAQ (reference sequence). CDR3 nucleotide sequence: TGTGCCAGCAGCTTCGAGCAATCCGAGACCCAGTACTTC. This gives the protein CASSFEQSETQYF.

V gene TRBV20-1 combines with J gene TRBJ2-3, with 7 bases matching TRBD1. There are 17 residues in the CDR3. CDR1 and CDR2 from the germline V gene are DFQATT and SNEGSKA (reference sequence). With V trimmed by 5 bases and J by 6 bases, 20 bases remained unmatched. The DNA of the CDR3 is TGCAGTGCTGACCGCCTGACCGGGACAGTCAACCTCGATACGCAGTATTTT. Translation: CSADRLTGTVNLDTQYF.

The chain links TRBV30 to TRBJ2-1; D is possibly TRBD2 (5 bases). V lost 3 bases to trimming and J lost 9 bases, with 12 bases between them. The CDR3 is 12 residues long. The germline gives CDR1 GTSNPN, CDR2 SVGIG (reference sequence). CDR3 amino acids: CAWRSGGSEQFF. CDR3 nucleotide sequence: TGTGCCTGGAGGTCCGGAGGTAGTGAGCAGTTCTTC.